Reported below is one T cell receptor beta chain. Its target is not known. This CDR3 region has 15 residues. V gave up 3 bases and J gave up 2 bases; unmatched junction bases: 6. Germline-derived CDR1 and CDR2 are SGHTA and FQGTGA. Each CDR3 protein gets one entry after TCRdb re-called the 5' RACE reads with MiXCR. The table has around 230,000 distinct CDR3 sequences, less than 7.5% seen once; the top ten hold 0.8% to 1.2%. The sample comes from a study of T cells after yellow fever vaccination. Turning to the study itself: SMART-Seq v4 Ultra Low Input handled preparation of low-cell-number fractions.

General study points: Abundant clonotypes from the bulk population could get into FACS-sorted repertoires as contaminants.

The origin of this receptor is a man younger than 45 who received the YFV17D yellow fever vaccine. Specimen: CD4+ T cells sorted from PBMCs, collected on the day of the yellow fever booster vaccination. This chain uses TRBV7-3 with TRBJ2-7; 8 positions agree with TRBD2. This CDR3 is CASSLEAGGPYEQYF. In nucleotides, the CDR3 is TGTGCCAGCAGCTTGGAGGCGGGAGGACCCTACGAGCAGTACTTC. The whole variable domain, remainder taken from reference TRBV7-3 and TRBJ2-7, is GAGVSQTPSNKVTEKGKYVELRCDPISGHTALYWYRQSLGQGPEFLIYFQGTGAADDSGLPNDRFFAVRPEGSVSTLKIQRTERGDSAVYLCASSLEAGGPYEQYFGPGTRLTVT.